Listed below are T cell receptor beta chains from one sample, sequenced in a study of blood T cell repertoires in COVID-19. Here immunoSEQ multiplex PCR was the method, and the copy in TCRdb shows in-frame clones only, minus some. The sample consists of around 150,000 clones, 84% of them appearing once. The sequenced material came from peripheral blood. The source of these receptors is a man aged 65 to 79 with acute or convalescent COVID-19. Both conserved end residues are part of each CDR3. Clone size is shown for a subset of rows, as once, few, many or a class of expanded clone.

CDR3aa: CASAQTATNYGYTF; abundance: NA; v_gene: TRBV4-1; j_gene: TRBJ1-2
CDR3aa: CASSLARSSGNRLAGANVLTF; abundance: NA; v_gene: TRBV5-1; j_gene: TRBJ2-6
CDR3aa: CASSGWDRNTGELFF; abundance: few; v_gene: TRBV5-6; j_gene: TRBJ2-2
CDR3aa: CASSPNFYGYTF; abundance: NA; v_gene: TRBV5-5; j_gene: TRBJ1-2
CDR3aa: CASSPERGSNEKLFF; abundance: once; v_gene: TRBV18; j_gene: TRBJ1-4
CDR3aa: CASSTPRGRREKLFF; abundance: NA; v_gene: TRBV6-2/TRBV6-3; j_gene: TRBJ1-4
CDR3aa: CASSPGGRTDTQYF; abundance: NA; v_gene: TRBV5-1; j_gene: TRBJ2-3
CDR3aa: CASSTQTGTISYEQYF; abundance: NA; v_gene: TRBV5-1; j_gene: TRBJ2-7
CDR3aa: CATTGSSPGTDTQYF; abundance: NA; v_gene: TRBV10-3; j_gene: TRBJ2-3
CDR3aa: CASSFNAGGEGTNEQFF; abundance: NA; v_gene: TRBV5-1; j_gene: TRBJ2-1
CDR3aa: CASSMEGHRSNEKLFF; abundance: NA; v_gene: TRBV5-4; j_gene: TRBJ1-4
CDR3aa: CASSHIPGTLLYEQYF; abundance: NA; v_gene: TRBV7-8; j_gene: TRBJ2-7
CDR3aa: CATRRGSNQPQHF; abundance: NA; v_gene: TRBV6-5; j_gene: TRBJ1-5
CDR3aa: CASSYNDREAFF; abundance: NA; v_gene: TRBV5-6; j_gene: TRBJ1-1
CDR3aa: CAGMGQGPVGPEAFF; abundance: NA; v_gene: TRBV28; j_gene: TRBJ1-1
CDR3aa: CARTVSSADSNQPQHF; abundance: NA; v_gene: TRBV5-3; j_gene: TRBJ1-5
CDR3aa: CASNQGATGELFF; abundance: once; v_gene: TRBV5-1; j_gene: TRBJ2-2
CDR3aa: CASSSSGTSTDTQYF; abundance: NA; v_gene: TRBV28; j_gene: TRBJ2-3
CDR3aa: CASSPPELRKLSTDTQYF; abundance: NA; v_gene: TRBV5-1; j_gene: TRBJ2-3
CDR3aa: CASTPQGDQPQHF; abundance: NA; v_gene: TRBV6-6; j_gene: TRBJ1-5
CDR3aa: CASSRTGEAGELFF; abundance: NA; v_gene: TRBV18; j_gene: TRBJ2-2
CDR3aa: CASSPATGARDYGYTF; abundance: NA; v_gene: TRBV5-4; j_gene: TRBJ1-2
CDR3aa: CASSHSAQGNTEAFF; abundance: NA; v_gene: TRBV5-1; j_gene: TRBJ1-1
CDR3aa: CATSDPLRTSGQDEQFF; abundance: NA; v_gene: TRBV24-1; j_gene: TRBJ2-1
CDR3aa: CASSLQRVYEQYF; abundance: NA; v_gene: TRBV12-3/TRBV12-4; j_gene: TRBJ2-7
CDR3aa: CASQTSGNTGELFF; abundance: NA; v_gene: TRBV5-1; j_gene: TRBJ2-2
CDR3aa: CSAGGGQGAFYGYTF; abundance: NA; v_gene: TRBV29-1; j_gene: TRBJ1-2
CDR3aa: CASSRTGRIAGGNEQFF; abundance: NA; v_gene: TRBV19; j_gene: TRBJ2-1
CDR3aa: CASSLTGQGGDIQYF; abundance: NA; v_gene: TRBV7-3; j_gene: TRBJ2-4
CDR3aa: CASRWPGAGREKLFF; abundance: NA; v_gene: TRBV6-1; j_gene: TRBJ1-4
CDR3aa: CASSLEQYLEQYF; abundance: NA; v_gene: TRBV7-2; j_gene: TRBJ2-7
CDR3aa: CASSLNGQTSYEQYF; abundance: once; v_gene: TRBV5-1; j_gene: TRBJ2-7
CDR3aa: CASRLVSSGRESYEQYF; abundance: few; v_gene: TRBV12-2; j_gene: TRBJ2-7
CDR3aa: CASSDRETDTQYF; abundance: few; v_gene: TRBV2; j_gene: TRBJ2-3
CDR3aa: CASSSWTGEETQYF; abundance: NA; v_gene: TRBV5-1; j_gene: TRBJ2-5
CDR3aa: CASSTGTTYEQYF; abundance: NA; v_gene: TRBV7-9; j_gene: TRBJ2-7
CDR3aa: CASSDGSAYGYTF; abundance: NA; v_gene: TRBV6-4; j_gene: TRBJ1-2
CDR3aa: CASREGGADTQYF; abundance: NA; v_gene: TRBV6-6; j_gene: TRBJ2-3
CDR3aa: CASRRDTNYEQYF; abundance: many; v_gene: TRBV5-1; j_gene: TRBJ2-7
CDR3aa: CASSVRNTEAFF; abundance: NA; v_gene: TRBV13; j_gene: TRBJ1-1
CDR3aa: CASSESEGTSYGYTF; abundance: once; v_gene: TRBV25-1; j_gene: TRBJ1-2
CDR3aa: CASSLFHGWADTQYF; abundance: NA; v_gene: TRBV11-2; j_gene: TRBJ2-3
CDR3aa: CASRTVMNTEAFF; abundance: NA; v_gene: TRBV2; j_gene: TRBJ1-1
CDR3aa: CASSVGSGQGSHF; abundance: NA; v_gene: TRBV5-1; j_gene: TRBJ1-6
CDR3aa: CASTTPGQGNEKLFF; abundance: once; v_gene: TRBV19; j_gene: TRBJ1-4
CDR3aa: CASSVGVRTSENEQFF; abundance: NA; v_gene: TRBV9; j_gene: TRBJ2-1
CDR3aa: CASSHTLMIGQGNYEQYF; abundance: NA; v_gene: TRBV4-1; j_gene: TRBJ2-7
CDR3aa: CASSLAQGTDTQYF; abundance: NA; v_gene: TRBV5-1; j_gene: TRBJ2-3
CDR3aa: CASSPQASGGLGEQYF; abundance: few; v_gene: TRBV25-1; j_gene: TRBJ2-7
CDR3aa: CAALGLLPSQYF; abundance: NA; v_gene: TRBV28; j_gene: TRBJ2-3
CDR3aa: CASSYSFRDYEQYF; abundance: NA; v_gene: TRBV6-5; j_gene: TRBJ2-7
CDR3aa: CASNRGSTDTQYF; abundance: NA; v_gene: TRBV2; j_gene: TRBJ2-3
CDR3aa: CASSLGTGQQETQYF; abundance: NA; v_gene: TRBV7-2; j_gene: TRBJ2-5
CDR3aa: CASSEGGQGVYGYTF; abundance: NA; v_gene: TRBV2; j_gene: TRBJ1-2
CDR3aa: CASRSGGGELFF; abundance: NA; v_gene: TRBV6-5; j_gene: TRBJ2-2
CDR3aa: CASSDTGPNTEAFF; abundance: NA; v_gene: TRBV6-6; j_gene: TRBJ1-1
CDR3aa: CASSRGRGNSPLHF; abundance: NA; v_gene: TRBV13; j_gene: TRBJ1-6
CDR3aa: CASSQASGLAGVAGRETQYF; abundance: NA; v_gene: TRBV4-1; j_gene: TRBJ2-5
CDR3aa: CASSEGVQHNQPQHF; abundance: NA; v_gene: TRBV6-1; j_gene: TRBJ1-5